The clone carrying this T cell receptor delta chain has more than one count but fewer than ten. No antigen is known for it. TCRdb has a much larger clone's protein, which differs at residue 14 from the translation of this DNA, likely because of a read error; what is shown is the protein translated from the DNA. Within the sample, other DNA sequences also encode this same CDR3. This sample was included in a study of gamma delta lymphoproliferative disorders and STAT genes. About the research overall: The EuroClonality-NGS protocol was used to prepare delta libraries. Study-level results: Controls likely had mixed maturation stages, while leukemic cells were mostly terminal effectors. Nearly all major patient gamma and delta clonotypes were public; only a couple of gamma clonotypes were disease-private.

TCRdb reanalysed the multiplex PCR reads with CATT. The sample carries roughly 690 delta-chain clones, around 2.8% recorded once. Sequencing used genomic DNA taken from PBMCs of patients and controls. CDR1 is GEAIGNYY and CDR2 is EKD in the germline V gene. The CDR3 is 18 amino acids. Sequencing was carried out using blood. This rearrangement joins TRDV2 to TRDJ1, with 8 bases aligning to TRDD3. This sequence originates from a human donor with gamma-delta T-cell large granular lymphocyte leukemia. Here the CDR3 reads CACDTVGLGENGAEKLIF. The CDR3 region has the DNA TGTGCCTGTGACACCGTAGGGCTGGGGGAGAACGGGGCCGAAAAACTCATCTTT.